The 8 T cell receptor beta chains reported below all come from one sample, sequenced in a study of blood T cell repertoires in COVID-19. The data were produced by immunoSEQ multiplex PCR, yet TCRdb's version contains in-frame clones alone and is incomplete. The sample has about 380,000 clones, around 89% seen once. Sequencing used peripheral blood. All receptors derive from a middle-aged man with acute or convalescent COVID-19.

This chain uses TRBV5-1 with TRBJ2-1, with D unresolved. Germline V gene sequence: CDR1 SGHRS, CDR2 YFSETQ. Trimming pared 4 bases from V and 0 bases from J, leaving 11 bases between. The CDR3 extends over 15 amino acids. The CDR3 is CASSLSGGSYNEQFF. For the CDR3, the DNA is TGCGCCAGCAGCCTCTCGGGTGGCTCCTACAATGAGCAGTTCTTC.

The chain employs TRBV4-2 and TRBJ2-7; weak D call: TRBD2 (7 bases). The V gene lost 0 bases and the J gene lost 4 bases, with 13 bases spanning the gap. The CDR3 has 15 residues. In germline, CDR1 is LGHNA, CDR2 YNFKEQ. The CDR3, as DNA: TGTGCCAGCAGCCAAGAATCCGGGGGGCAGTACGAGCAGTACTTC. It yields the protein CASSQESGGQYEQYF.

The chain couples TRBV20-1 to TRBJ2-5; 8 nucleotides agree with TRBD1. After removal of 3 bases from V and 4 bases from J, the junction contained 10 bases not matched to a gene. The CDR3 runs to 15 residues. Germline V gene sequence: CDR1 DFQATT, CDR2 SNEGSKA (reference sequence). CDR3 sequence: CSASIGQGGLETQYF. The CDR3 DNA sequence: TGCAGTGCTAGTATAGGACAGGGTGGTCTAGAGACCCAGTACTTC.

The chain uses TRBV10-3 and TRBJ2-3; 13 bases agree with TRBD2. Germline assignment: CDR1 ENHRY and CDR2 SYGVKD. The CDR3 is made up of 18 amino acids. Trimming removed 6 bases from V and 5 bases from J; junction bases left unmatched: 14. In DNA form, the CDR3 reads TGTGCCATCAGAAACCTAGGGACTAGCGGGGCGATGGGAGATACGCAGTATTTT. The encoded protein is CAIRNLGTSGAMGDTQYF.

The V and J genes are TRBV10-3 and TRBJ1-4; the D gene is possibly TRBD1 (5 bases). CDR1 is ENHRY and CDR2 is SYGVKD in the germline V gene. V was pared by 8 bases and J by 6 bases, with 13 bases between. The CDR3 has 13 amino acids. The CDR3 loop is CAIQQGGDEKLFF. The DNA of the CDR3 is TGTGCCATCCAGCAGGGAGGAGATGAAAAACTGTTTTTT.

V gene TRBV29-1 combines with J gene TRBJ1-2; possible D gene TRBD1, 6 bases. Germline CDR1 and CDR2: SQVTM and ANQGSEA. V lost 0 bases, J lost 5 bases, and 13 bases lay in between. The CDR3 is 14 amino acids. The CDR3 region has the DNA TGCAGCGTTGAAGATCGGGGACACAGTTATGGCTACACCTTC. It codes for CSVEDRGHSYGYTF.

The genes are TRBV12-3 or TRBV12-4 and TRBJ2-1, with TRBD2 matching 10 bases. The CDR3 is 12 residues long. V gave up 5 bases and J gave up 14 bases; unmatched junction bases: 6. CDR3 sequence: CASSGLAGVEFF. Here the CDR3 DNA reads TGTGCCAGCAGTGGGCTAGCGGGAGTAGAGTTCTTC.

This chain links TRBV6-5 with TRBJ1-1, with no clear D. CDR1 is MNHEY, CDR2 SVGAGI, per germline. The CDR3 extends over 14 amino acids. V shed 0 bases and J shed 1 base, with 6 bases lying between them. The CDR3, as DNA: TGTGCCAGCAGTTACTCGATGAGGAACACTGAAGCTTTCTTT. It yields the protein CASSYSMRNTEAFF.